This T cell receptor beta chain was sequenced in a study of T cells in Graves' hyperthyroidism and ophthalmopathy. V lost 4 bases and J lost 2; bases outside the gene matches: 12. The CDR3 consists of 16 residues. CDR1 and CDR2 from the germline V gene are SGHRS and YFSETQ. Amplification of TCR beta CDR3 regions used RNA as the template. Researchers ran a first-round RT-PCR on the TCR CDR3 using the HTBI primer set. TCRdb redid the calling of the multiplex PCR reads with MiXCR, one entry per CDR3 protein. Among some 210,000 distinct CDR3 sequences listed, 17% were seen once. This clonotype was found a few times. Its antigen remains unidentified. Study conclusions and caveats: Stable hyperthyroidism and ophthalmopathy were separated using 13 V-J signatures.

Specimen: blood. This clonotype originated in a man aged 45-65 years with Graves' hyperthyroidism. The chain has TRBV5-1 and TRBJ2-7; TRBD2 aligns across 7 bases. CDR3 sequence: CASSLGVASGTYEQYF. Written as DNA, the CDR3 is TGCGCCAGCAGCCTTGGGGTGGCTAGCGGAACCTACGAGCAGTACTTC.